This TCR beta chain was sequenced for a study of T cells after somatic rescue of genetic block. This clone was recorded once. Libraries were prepared by immunoSEQ multiplex PCR; TCRdb keeps only in-frame clonotypes and omits some of them. The sample consists of over 55,000 clones, about 91% of them appearing once. This TCR derives from a man aged 40-49 years. Sequences were obtained from peripheral blood mononuclear cells (PBMCs).

The CDR3 DNA reads TGTGCCAGCAGCTTGGGCAGGGACACTGAAGCTTTCTTT. It codes for CASSLGRDTEAFF. The V gene is TRBV5-4, the J gene TRBJ1-1, with a possible D match to TRBD1 (5 bases). The germline V gene has CDR1 SGHNT and CDR2 YYREEE (reference sequence). V lost 0 bases to trimming and J lost 3 bases, with 6 bases between them. This CDR3 is 13 amino acids long.